This entry features one T cell receptor (beta chain) sequence. This sample was taken from a study of beta chain features in type 1 diabetes. Study-level information: The study found patients and healthy donors alike in age, gender and cell yields.

Expressed TCRB transcripts were sequenced because the isolated RNA had all been reverse transcribed beforehand. Assay used: immunoSEQ multiplex PCR; TCRdb lists only in-frame clones, some missing. The repertoire includes hundreds of thousands of clones, approximately 70% of them detected once, and approximately 0.053% sits in the top ten. The CDR3 spans 14 residues. Germline V gives CDR1 SNHLY, CDR2 FYNNEI. Trimming pared 1 base from V and 4 bases from J, leaving 7 bases between. Sequencing used naive CD4+ T cells from blood. This rearrangement joins TRBV2 to TRBJ2-2; D call uncertain. This receptor was taken from a man aged 25-45 years in good health. As DNA, the CDR3 is TGTGCCAGCAGTGAAGTATTACTCACCGGGGAGCTGTTTTTT. Translation: CASSEVLLTGELFF.